The clone carrying this T cell receptor (beta chain) occurred many times. This sample is drawn from a study of CD8 T cells in Susac syndrome. It was treatment-naive patients with stable or active relapsing-remitting disease who made up the multiple sclerosis controls. Negative isolation yielded the CD8+ and CD4+ T cells, while FACS enriched the TEMRA cells. Random hexamers were used to reverse transcribe an amount of about 0.45 to 1 ug RNA. With immunoSEQ multiplex PCR, TCR beta CDR3 was amplified across 54 Vbeta and 13 Jbeta. TCRdb itself ran the immunoSEQ multiplex PCR reads through MiXCR, one entry per CDR3 protein. Here the sample spans about 300,000 distinct CDR3 sequences, about 89% being singletons. The sample taken for sequencing was CD8+ T cells from PBMCs. The receptor's source is a human donor with multiple sclerosis.

This chain's CDR3 is CASSSSSYEQYF. CDR3 bases: TGTGCCAGCAGCTCGAGCTCCTACGAGCAGTACTTC. The genes are TRBV13 and TRBJ2-7; D is undetermined. V lost 4 bases, J lost 0 bases, and 4 bases lay in between. The CDR3 is made up of 12 amino acids. Germline CDR1 reads PRHDT; CDR2 reads FYEKMQ (reference sequence).